This T cell receptor (beta chain) was sequenced in a study of blood T cells in healthy people across ages. Germline V gene sequence: CDR1 DFQATT, CDR2 SNEGSKA (reference sequence). CDR3 size: 15 residues. After removal of 3 bases from V and 0 bases from J, the junction contained 5 bases not matched to a gene. The authors ran a second PCR of about 6 to 11 cycles using a sample-barcoded 5' primer and a J-beta primer mix. TCRdb reanalysed the 5' RACE reads using MiXCR and keeps one entry per CDR3 protein. There are approximately 900,000 distinct CDR3 sequences in the sample; about 48% occur only once, and roughly an eighth lies in the top ten.

The gene calls are TRBV20-1 and TRBJ2-5; TRBD2 aligns across 9 bases. This TCR was sampled from a man aged 30-40 years in good health. The source material was blood. The CDR3 region has the DNA TGCAGTGCTAGGCGGGGGGGGCCTCACCAAGAGACCCAGTACTTC. This sequence encodes CSARRGGPHQETQYF.